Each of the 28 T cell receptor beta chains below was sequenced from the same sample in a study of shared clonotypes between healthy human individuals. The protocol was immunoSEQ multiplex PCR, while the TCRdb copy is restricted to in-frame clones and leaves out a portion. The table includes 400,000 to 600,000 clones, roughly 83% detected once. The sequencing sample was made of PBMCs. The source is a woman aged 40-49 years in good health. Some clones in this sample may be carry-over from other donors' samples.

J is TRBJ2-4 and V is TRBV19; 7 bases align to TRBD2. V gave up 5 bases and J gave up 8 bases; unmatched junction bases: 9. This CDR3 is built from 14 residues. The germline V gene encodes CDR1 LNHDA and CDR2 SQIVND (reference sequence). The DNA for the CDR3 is TGTGCCAGTAGTTACCGGGGCCGGGGGGACATTCAGTACTTC. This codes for CASSYRGRGDIQYF.

CDR3 sequence: CASRAGTDTQYF. Written as DNA, the CDR3 is TGTGCCAGCAGGGCCGGCACAGATACGCAGTATTTT. The chain combines TRBV2 with TRBJ2-3, with D hard to call. This CDR3 is 12 amino acids long. Per germline, CDR1 SNHLY and CDR2 FYNNEI. Trimming pared 6 bases from V and 1 base from J, leaving 5 bases between.

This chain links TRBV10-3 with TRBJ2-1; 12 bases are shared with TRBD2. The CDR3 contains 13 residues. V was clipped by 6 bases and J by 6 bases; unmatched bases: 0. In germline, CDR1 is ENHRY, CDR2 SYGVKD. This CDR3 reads CAIRLAGGNEQFF. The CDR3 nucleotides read TGTGCCATCAGACTAGCGGGAGGCAATGAGCAGTTCTTC.

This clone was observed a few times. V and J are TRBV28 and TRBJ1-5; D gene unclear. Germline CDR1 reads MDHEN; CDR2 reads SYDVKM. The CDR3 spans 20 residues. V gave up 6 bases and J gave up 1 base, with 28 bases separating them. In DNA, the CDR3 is TGTGCCAGCAGCCTCCTTCTTGCCCTCCCTGAACCCCGCAGCAATCAGCCCCAGCATTTT. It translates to CASSLLLALPEPRSNQPQHF.

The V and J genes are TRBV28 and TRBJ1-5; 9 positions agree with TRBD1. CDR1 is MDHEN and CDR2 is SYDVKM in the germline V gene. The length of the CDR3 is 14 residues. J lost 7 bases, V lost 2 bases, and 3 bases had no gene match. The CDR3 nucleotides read TGTGCCAGCAGTTTAGGACAGGGGACGCAGCCCCAGCATTTT. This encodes CASSLGQGTQPQHF. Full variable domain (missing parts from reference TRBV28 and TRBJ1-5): DVKVTQSSRYLVKRTGEKVFLECVQDMDHENMFWYRQDPGLGLRLIYFSYDVKMKEKGDIPEGYSVSREKKERFSLILESASTNQTSMYLCASSLGQGTQPQHFGDGTRLSIL.

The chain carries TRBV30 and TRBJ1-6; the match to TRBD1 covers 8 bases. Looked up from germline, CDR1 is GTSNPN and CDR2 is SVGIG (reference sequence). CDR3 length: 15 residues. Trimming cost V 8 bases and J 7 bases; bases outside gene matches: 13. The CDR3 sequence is CALARATGENSPLHF. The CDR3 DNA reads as TGTGCCCTGGCTCGGGCGACAGGGGAGAATTCACCCCTCCACTTT. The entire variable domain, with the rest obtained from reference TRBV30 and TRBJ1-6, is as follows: SQTIHQWPATLVQPVGSPLSLECTVEGTSNPNLYWYRQAAGRGLQLLFYSVGIGQISSEVPQNLSASRPQDRQFILSSKKLLLSDSGFYLCALARATGENSPLHFGNGTRLTVT.

CDR3 protein: CASSAPAGVRYEQYF. In nucleotides, the CDR3 is TGTGCCAGCAGCGCACCGGCGGGAGTGCGGTACGAGCAGTACTTC. The gene calls are TRBV7-2 and TRBJ2-7; 7 positions match TRBD2. V trimming: 5 bases; J trimming: 4 bases; junction bases outside the gene matches: 11. CDR3 length: 15 amino acids. Per the germline V gene, CDR1 is SGHTA and CDR2 is FQGNSA. The complete variable domain, with remaining parts taken from reference TRBV7-2 and TRBJ2-7, reads GAGVSQSPSNKVTEKGKDVELRCDPISGHTALYWYRQSLGQGLEFLIYFQGNSAPDKSGLPSDRFSAERTGGSVSTLTIQRTQQEDSAVYLCASSAPAGVRYEQYFGPGTRLTVT.

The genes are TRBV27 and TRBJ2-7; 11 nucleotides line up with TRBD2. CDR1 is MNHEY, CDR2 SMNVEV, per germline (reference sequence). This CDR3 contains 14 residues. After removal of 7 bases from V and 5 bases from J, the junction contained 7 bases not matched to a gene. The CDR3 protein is CASTVAGGFHEQYF. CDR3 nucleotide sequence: TGTGCCAGCACTGTAGCGGGAGGGTTCCACGAGCAGTACTTC.

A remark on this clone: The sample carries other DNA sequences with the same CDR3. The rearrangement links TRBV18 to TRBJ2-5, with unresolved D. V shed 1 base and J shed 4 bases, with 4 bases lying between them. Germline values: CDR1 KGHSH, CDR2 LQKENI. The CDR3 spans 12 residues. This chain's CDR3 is CASSPQGETQYF. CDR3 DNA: TGTGCCAGCTCACCACAGGGAGAGACCCAGTACTTC.

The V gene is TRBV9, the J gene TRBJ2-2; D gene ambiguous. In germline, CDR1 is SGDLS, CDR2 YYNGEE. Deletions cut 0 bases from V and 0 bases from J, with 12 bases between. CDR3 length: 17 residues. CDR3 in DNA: TGTGCCAGCAGCGTAGCCAAAGCAGGCGCGAACACCGGGGAGCTGTTTTTT. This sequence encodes CASSVAKAGANTGELFF.

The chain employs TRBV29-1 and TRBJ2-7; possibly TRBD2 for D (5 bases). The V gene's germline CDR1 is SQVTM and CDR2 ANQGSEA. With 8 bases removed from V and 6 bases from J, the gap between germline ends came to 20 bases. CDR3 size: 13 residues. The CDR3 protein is CSTSRGWASEQYF. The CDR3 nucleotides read TGCAGCACAAGTCGCGGGTGGGCCTCCGAGCAGTACTTC.

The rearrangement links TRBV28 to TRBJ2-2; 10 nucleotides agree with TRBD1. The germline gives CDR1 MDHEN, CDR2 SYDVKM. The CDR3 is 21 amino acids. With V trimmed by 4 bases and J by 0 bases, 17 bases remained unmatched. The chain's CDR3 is CASSSPGQGRLAGPNTGELFF. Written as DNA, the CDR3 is TGTGCCAGCAGTTCCCCGGGACAGGGGAGATTGGCGGGGCCGAACACCGGGGAGCTGTTTTTT. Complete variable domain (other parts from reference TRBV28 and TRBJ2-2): DVKVTQSSRYLVKRTGEKVFLECVQDMDHENMFWYRQDPGLGLRLIYFSYDVKMKEKGDIPEGYSVSREKKERFSLILESASTNQTSMYLCASSSPGQGRLAGPNTGELFFGEGSRLTVL.

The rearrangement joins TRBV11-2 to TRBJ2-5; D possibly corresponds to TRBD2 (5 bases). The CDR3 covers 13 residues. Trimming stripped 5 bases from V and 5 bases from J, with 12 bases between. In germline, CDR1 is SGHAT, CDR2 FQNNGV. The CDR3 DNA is TGTGCCAGCAGCCCAACTAGAGCCGAGACCCAGTACTTC. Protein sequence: CASSPTRAETQYF.

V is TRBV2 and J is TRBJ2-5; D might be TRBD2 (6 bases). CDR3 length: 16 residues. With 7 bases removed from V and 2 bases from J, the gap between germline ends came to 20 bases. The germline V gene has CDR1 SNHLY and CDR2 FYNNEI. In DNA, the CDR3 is TGTGCCAGCACCCCTACGTTCGGGAGTGGGCAAGAGACCCAGTACTTC. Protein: CASTPTFGSGQETQYF.

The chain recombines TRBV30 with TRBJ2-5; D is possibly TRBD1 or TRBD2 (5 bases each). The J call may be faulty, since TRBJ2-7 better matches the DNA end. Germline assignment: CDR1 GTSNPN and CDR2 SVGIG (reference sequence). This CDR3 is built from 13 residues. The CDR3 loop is CAWSGTPPYEQYF. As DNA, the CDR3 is TGTGCCTGGAGCGGGACCCCCCCTTACGAGCAGTACTTC.

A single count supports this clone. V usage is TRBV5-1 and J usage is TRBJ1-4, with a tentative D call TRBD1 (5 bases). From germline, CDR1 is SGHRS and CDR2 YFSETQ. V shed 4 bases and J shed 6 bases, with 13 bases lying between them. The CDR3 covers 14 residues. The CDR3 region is CASSRTLGDEKLFF. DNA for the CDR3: TGCGCCAGCAGCCGCACGTTAGGGGATGAAAAACTGTTTTTT.

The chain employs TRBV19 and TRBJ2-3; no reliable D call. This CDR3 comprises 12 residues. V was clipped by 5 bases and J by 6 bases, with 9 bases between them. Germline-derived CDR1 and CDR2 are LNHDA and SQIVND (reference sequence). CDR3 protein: CASSVGVDTQYF. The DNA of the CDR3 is TGTGCCAGTAGTGTAGGAGTGGATACGCAGTATTTT.

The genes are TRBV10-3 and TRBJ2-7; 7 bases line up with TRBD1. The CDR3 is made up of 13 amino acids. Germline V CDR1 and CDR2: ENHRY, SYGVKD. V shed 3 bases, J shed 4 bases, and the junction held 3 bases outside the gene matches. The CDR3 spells CAISEGTEYEQYF. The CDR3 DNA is TGTGCCATCAGTGAAGGGACAGAATACGAGCAGTACTTC.

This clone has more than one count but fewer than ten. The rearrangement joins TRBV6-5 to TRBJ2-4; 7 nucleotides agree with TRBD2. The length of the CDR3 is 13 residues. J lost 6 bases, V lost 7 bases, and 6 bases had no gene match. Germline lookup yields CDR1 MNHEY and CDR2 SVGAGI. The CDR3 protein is CASNRAGVNIQYF. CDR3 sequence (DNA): TGTGCCAGCAATAGGGCGGGAGTAAACATTCAGTACTTC.

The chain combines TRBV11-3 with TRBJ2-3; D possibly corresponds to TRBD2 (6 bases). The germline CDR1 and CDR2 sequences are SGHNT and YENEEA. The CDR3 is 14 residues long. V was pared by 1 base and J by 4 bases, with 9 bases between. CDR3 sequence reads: CASSLGVAADTQYF. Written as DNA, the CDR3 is TGTGCCAGCAGCTTAGGAGTAGCGGCAGATACGCAGTATTTT. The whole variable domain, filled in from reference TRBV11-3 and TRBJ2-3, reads EAGVVQSPRYKIIEKKQPVAFWCNPISGHNTLYWYLQNLGQGPELLIRYENEEAVDDSQLPKDRFSAERLKGVDSTLKIQPAELGDSAVYLCASSLGVAADTQYFGPGTRLTVL.

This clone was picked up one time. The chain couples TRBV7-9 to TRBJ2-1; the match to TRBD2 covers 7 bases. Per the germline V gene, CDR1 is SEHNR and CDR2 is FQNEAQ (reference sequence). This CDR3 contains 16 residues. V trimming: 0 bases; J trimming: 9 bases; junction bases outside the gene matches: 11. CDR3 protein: CASSLARGGRTIEQFF. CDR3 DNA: TGTGCCAGCAGCTTAGCGCGGGGCGGGAGAACAATTGAGCAGTTCTTC.

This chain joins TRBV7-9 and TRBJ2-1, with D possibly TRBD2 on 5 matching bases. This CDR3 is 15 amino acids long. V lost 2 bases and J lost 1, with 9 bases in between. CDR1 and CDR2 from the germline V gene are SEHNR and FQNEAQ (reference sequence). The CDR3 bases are TGTGCCAGCAGCTTAAGGACTTCTTCCTACAATGAGCAGTTCTTC. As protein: CASSLRTSSYNEQFF.

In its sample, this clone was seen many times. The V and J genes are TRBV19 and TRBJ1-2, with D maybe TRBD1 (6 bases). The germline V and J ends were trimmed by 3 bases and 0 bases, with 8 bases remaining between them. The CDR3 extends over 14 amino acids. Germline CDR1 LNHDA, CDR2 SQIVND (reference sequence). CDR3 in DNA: TGTGCCAGTAGTATTGGACAGCCTAACTATGGCTACACCTTC. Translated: CASSIGQPNYGYTF.

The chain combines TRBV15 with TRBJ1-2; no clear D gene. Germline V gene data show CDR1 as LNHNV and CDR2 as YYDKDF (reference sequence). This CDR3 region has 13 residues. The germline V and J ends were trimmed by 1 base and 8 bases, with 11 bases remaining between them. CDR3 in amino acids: CATSRGRRVGYTF. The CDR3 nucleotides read TGTGCCACCAGCAGAGGAAGGCGTGTGGGCTACACCTTC.

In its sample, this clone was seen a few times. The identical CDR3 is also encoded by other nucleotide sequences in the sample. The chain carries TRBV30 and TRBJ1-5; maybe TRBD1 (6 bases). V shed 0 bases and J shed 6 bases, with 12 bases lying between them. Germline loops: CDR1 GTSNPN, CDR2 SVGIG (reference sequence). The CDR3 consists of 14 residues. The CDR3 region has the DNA TGTGCCTGGAGTGTAAGAGGGGGGGGTCAGCCCCAGCATTTT. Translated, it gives CAWSVRGGGQPQHF.

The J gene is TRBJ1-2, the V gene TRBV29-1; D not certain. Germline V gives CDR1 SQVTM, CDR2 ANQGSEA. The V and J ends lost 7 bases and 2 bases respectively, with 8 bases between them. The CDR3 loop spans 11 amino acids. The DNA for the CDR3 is TGCAGCGCCCAGGTGAACTATGGCTACACCTTC. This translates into CSAQVNYGYTF.

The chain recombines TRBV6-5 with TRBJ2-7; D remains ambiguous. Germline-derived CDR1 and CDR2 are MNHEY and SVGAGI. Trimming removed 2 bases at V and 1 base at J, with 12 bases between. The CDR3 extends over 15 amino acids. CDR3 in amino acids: CASSYAETHSYEQYF. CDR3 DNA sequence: TGTGCCAGCAGTTACGCGGAGACGCATTCCTACGAGCAGTACTTC.

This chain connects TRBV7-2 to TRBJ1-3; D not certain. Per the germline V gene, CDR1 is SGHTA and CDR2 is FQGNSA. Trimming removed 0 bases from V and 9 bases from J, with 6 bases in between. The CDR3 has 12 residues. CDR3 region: CASSLARGTIYF. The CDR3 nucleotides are TGTGCCAGCAGCTTAGCGCGGGGCACCATATATTTT.